The rows below give T cell receptor beta chains drawn from one sample of a study of shared clonotypes between healthy human individuals. Assay used: immunoSEQ multiplex PCR; TCRdb lists only in-frame clones, some missing. The sample holds around 2,000,000 clones, about 95% seen once. Material: naive CD8+ T cells sorted from blood. These receptors were collected from a man aged 18-30 years in good health. Both conserved end residues are part of each CDR3.

v_gene: TRBV4-1
len: 17
CDR3aa: CASSQDPSGGETDTQYF

v_gene: TRBV15
len: 17
CDR3aa: CATSSHHREVIGYGYTF

v_gene: TRBV7-8
len: 15
CDR3aa: CASSTEPTGAYEQYF

v_gene: TRBV5-1
len: 16
CDR3aa: CASSNFPGQRGEKLFF

v_gene: TRBV11-3
len: 18
CDR3aa: CASSLGDRVKGGPDTQYF

v_gene: TRBV29-1
len: 13
CDR3aa: CSVEWQNQETQYF

v_gene: TRBV27
len: 14
CDR3aa: CASRSWTGDHEQYF

v_gene: TRBV14
len: 13
CDR3aa: CASSQVNTGELFF

v_gene: TRBV11-3
len: 18
CDR3aa: CASSSRLAGGQNTGELFF

v_gene: TRBV7-9
len: 16
CDR3aa: CASSWPPGQGGEKLFF

v_gene: TRBV29-1
len: 12
CDR3aa: CSVRTTAYTQYF

v_gene: TRBV9
len: 16
CDR3aa: CASSAGQGSYNSPLHF

v_gene: TRBV4-3
len: 17
CDR3aa: CASSQALMGRAKNEQFF

v_gene: TRBV30
len: 12
CDR3aa: CAWSVPGTEAFF

v_gene: TRBV27
len: 13
CDR3aa: CASSFQGSYEQYF

v_gene: TRBV27
len: 17
CDR3aa: CASSSAQVAGFTDTQYF

v_gene: TRBV5-1
len: 14
CDR3aa: CASSLAGGDNEQFF

v_gene: TRBV30
len: 13
CDR3aa: CAWSVSDRGEQYF

v_gene: TRBV4-1
len: 15
CDR3aa: CASSLETGRAYEQYF

v_gene: TRBV7-9
len: 12
CDR3aa: CASSFGWTEAFF

v_gene: TRBV25-1
len: 17
CDR3aa: CASSDPTGGPMNTEAFF

v_gene: TRBV7-7
len: 14
CDR3aa: CASSLDGSYNEQFF

v_gene: TRBV7-9
len: 17
CDR3aa: CASSPPSSGSSENEQFF

v_gene: TRBV10-3
len: 15
CDR3aa: CAISPLEAPLDTQYF

v_gene: TRBV4-1
len: 16
CDR3aa: CASSQDRAGGYNEQFF

v_gene: TRBV7-8
len: 15
CDR3aa: CASSLGGHPSYEQYF

v_gene: TRBV9
len: 17
CDR3aa: CASSSSTSGTSYNEQFF

v_gene: TRBV10-2
len: 12
CDR3aa: CASRGVAGELFF

v_gene: TRBV29-1
len: 13
CDR3aa: CSVSSLDRDEQYF

v_gene: TRBV30
len: 13
CDR3aa: CAWSVAGAYEQYF

v_gene: TRBV30
len: 13
CDR3aa: CAWSKDRGTEAFF

v_gene: TRBV5-3
len: 14
CDR3aa: CARISPGTYYEQYF

v_gene: TRBV6-1
len: 16
CDR3aa: CASSARGQESSYEQYF

v_gene: TRBV6-1
len: 15
CDR3aa: CASSESVLAAYEQYF

v_gene: TRBV7-2
len: 15
CDR3aa: CASSLMGTGNQPQHF

v_gene: TRBV19
len: 13
CDR3aa: CASRDPVRYEQYF

v_gene: TRBV7-9
len: 11
CDR3aa: CASLSGNTIYF

v_gene: TRBV7-9
len: 15
CDR3aa: CASSLVTSGTDTQYF

v_gene: TRBV7-9
len: 14
CDR3aa: CASSSDDGAYGYTF

v_gene: TRBV7-9
len: 12
CDR3aa: CASTFGPDAQYF

v_gene: TRBV16
len: 15
CDR3aa: CASSQFGTDAYEQYF

v_gene: TRBV10-2
len: 13
CDR3aa: CASSESKDSGYTF

v_gene: TRBV7-8
len: 15
CDR3aa: CASSPTRGGLREQYF

v_gene: TRBV27
len: 16
CDR3aa: CASSWSSGDSSYEQYF

v_gene: TRBV19
len: 12
CDR3aa: CASKAEGYGYTF

v_gene: TRBV5-1
len: 15
CDR3aa: CASSSGVASYNEQFF

v_gene: TRBV6-5
len: 15
CDR3aa: CASSYGQTSTDTQYF

v_gene: TRBV27
len: 14
CDR3aa: CASSVGRIGEKLFF

v_gene: TRBV27
len: 13
CDR3aa: CASSWTLGYEQYF

v_gene: TRBV27
len: 15
CDR3aa: CASSLGGPGGNIQYF

v_gene: TRBV9
len: 20
CDR3aa: CASSEAGQPMTPYQIDGYTF

v_gene: TRBV27
len: 17
CDR3aa: CASSLGGGQGANTEAFF

v_gene: TRBV6-1
len: 14
CDR3aa: CASSRDRVNSPLHF

v_gene: TRBV9
len: 13
CDR3aa: CASSVDGSDEQYF

v_gene: TRBV28
len: 18
CDR3aa: CASQTSWAGPSGANVLTF

v_gene: TRBV19
len: 14
CDR3aa: CASSMSHPGNEQFF